This TCR beta chain was captured in a study of early T cells in non-severe SARS-CoV-2 infection. At least ten counts were recorded for this clonotype. From the 5' RACE reads, TCRdb called clonotypes with MiXCR, one entry per CDR3 protein. In the table there are approximately 65,000 distinct CDR3 sequences, roughly 10% of which are singletons. The sequencing here drew on whole blood, taken at baseline. The TCR was taken from an adult who was a healthcare worker with PCR-confirmed SARS-CoV-2 infection or an uninfected control (not recorded which).

CDR3 nucleotides: TGTGCCACCAGCAGAGTGGGGGTCCTGGAGACCCAGTACTTC. Amino acids: CATSRVGVLETQYF. The chain combines TRBV15 with TRBJ2-5; D is possibly TRBD1 or TRBD2 (5 bases each). This CDR3 has 14 residues. V lost 1 base and J 5 bases, leaving 11 bases between the germline ends. The germline gives CDR1 LNHNV, CDR2 YYDKDF (reference sequence).